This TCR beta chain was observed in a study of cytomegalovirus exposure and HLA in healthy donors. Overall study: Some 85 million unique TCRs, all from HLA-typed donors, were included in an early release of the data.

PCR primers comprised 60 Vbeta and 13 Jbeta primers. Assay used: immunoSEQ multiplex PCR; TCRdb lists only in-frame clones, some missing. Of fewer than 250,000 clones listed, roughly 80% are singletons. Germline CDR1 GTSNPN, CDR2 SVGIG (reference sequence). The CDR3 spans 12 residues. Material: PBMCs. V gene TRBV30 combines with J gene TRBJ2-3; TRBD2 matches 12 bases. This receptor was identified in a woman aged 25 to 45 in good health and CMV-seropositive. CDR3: CGTSGTTDTQYF. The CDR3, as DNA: TGTGGGACTAGCGGGACCACAGATACGCAGTATTTT.